Listed below are T cell receptor beta chains from one sample, sequenced in a study of T cells after yellow fever vaccination. TCRdb re-analysed the 5' RACE reads in MiXCR, keeping a single row per CDR3 protein. The sample has under 250,000 distinct CDR3 sequences; less than 9% are singletons. Specimen: CD4+ T cells sorted from PBMCs, collected 15 days after the yellow fever booster vaccination. These receptors were collected from a man aged 30-40 years who received the YFV17D yellow fever vaccine. The CDR3 runs from the conserved cysteine through the conserved F or W. The D gene is left open where the match is weak. The size of a clone is reported for some rows only, either as once, few or many, or as a class for expanded clones.

D gene	clone size	V gene	J gene	CDR3 protein	CDR3 DNA
TRBD2	many	TRBV20-1	TRBJ2-4	CSASPPGLAGGLAKNIQYF	TGCAGTGCTAGTCCTCCGGGACTAGCGGGAGGATTAGCCAAAAACATTCAGTACTTC
NA	few	TRBV19	TRBJ2-2	CASSTGSGELFF	TGTGCCAGTAGTACGGGGTCCGGGGAGCTGTTTTTT
NA	NA	TRBV18	TRBJ2-5	CASSPPASQETQYF	TGTGCCAGCTCACCACCGGCCAGCCAAGAGACCCAGTACTTC
NA	NA	TRBV20-1	TRBJ1-5	CSALPGGVGDQPQHF	TGCAGTGCCCTCCCTGGCGGCGTCGGTGATCAGCCCCAGCATTTT
TRBD1	many	TRBV28	TRBJ2-7	CATQRTPTGDYEQYF	TGTGCCACCCAGCGAACCCCGACAGGGGATTACGAGCAGTACTTC
NA	NA	TRBV7-8	TRBJ2-5	CASSRTEVQETQYF	TGTGCCAGCAGCAGGACAGAGGTACAAGAGACCCAGTACTTC
TRBD2	NA	TRBV18	TRBJ2-7	CASSPGGEREQYF	TGTGCCAGCTCACCGGGAGGGGAGCGCGAGCAGTACTTC
NA	few	TRBV20-1	TRBJ2-2	CSARWLRNTGELFF	TGCAGTGCTAGGTGGTTGAGAAACACCGGGGAGCTGTTTTTT
NA	many	TRBV5-5	TRBJ1-2	CASSTGGQNYGYTF	TGTGCCAGCAGCACAGGCGGGCAGAACTATGGCTACACCTTC
NA	NA	TRBV14	TRBJ2-7	CASSPSRTGEQYF	TGTGCCAGCAGCCCTTCTAGGACTGGAGAGCAGTACTTC
TRBD1	many	TRBV29-1	TRBJ2-3	CSAEGGGASPDTQYF	TGCAGCGCCGAAGGGGGCGGTGCGAGTCCAGATACGCAGTATTTT
TRBD2	few	TRBV5-5	TRBJ2-2	CASRARAGENTGELFF	TGTGCCAGCAGGGCCAGGGCGGGAGAGAACACCGGGGAGCTGTTTTTT
NA	many	TRBV29-1	TRBJ2-5	CSSLGETQYF	TGCAGCTCACTTGGTGAGACCCAGTACTTC
NA	few	TRBV29-1	TRBJ2-1	CSVGWGLSSYNEQFF	TGCAGCGTGGGTTGGGGTCTCAGCTCCTACAATGAGCAGTTCTTC
TRBD1	NA	TRBV19	TRBJ1-5	CASSWDSLRYSNQPQHF	TGTGCCAGTAGTTGGGACAGCCTAAGGTATAGCAATCAGCCCCAGCATTTT
NA	few	TRBV12-3/TRBV12-4	TRBJ1-2	CASSLAQGGLRGYTF	TGTGCCAGCAGTTTAGCCCAGGGAGGCCTTAGGGGCTACACCTTC
TRBD2	many	TRBV5-1	TRBJ2-1	CASSPPSGASYNEQFF	TGCGCCAGCAGCCCACCTAGCGGCGCCTCCTACAATGAGCAGTTCTTC
TRBD2	once	TRBV20-1	TRBJ2-3	CSATRLAGGTDTQCF	TGCAGTGCTACCAGACTAGCGGGAGGAACAGATACGCAGTGTTTT
NA	NA	TRBV19	TRBJ2-1	CASSMRRSSYNEQFF	TGTGCCAGTAGTATGCGCCGGAGCTCCTACAATGAGCAGTTCTTC
NA	few	TRBV2	TRBJ1-1	CASSEAPVTEAFF	TGTGCCAGCAGTGAAGCGCCAGTCACTGAAGCTTTCTTT
NA	few	TRBV20-1	TRBJ2-1	CSATTGGSPSYNEQFF	TGCAGTGCTACCACGGGCGGGTCCCCCTCCTACAATGAGCAGTTCTTC
TRBD1	few	TRBV5-1	TRBJ2-5	CATSGTGSSETQYF	TGCGCCACCTCCGGGACAGGGTCGTCAGAGACCCAGTACTTC
NA	few	TRBV5-1	TRBJ2-4	CASSLLMFGNIQYF	TGCGCCAGCAGCCTTCTAATGTTTGGAAACATTCAGTACTTC
NA	few	TRBV14	TRBJ2-1	CASSQWVSRYLNEQFF	TGTGCCAGCAGCCAATGGGTGTCCCGTTATCTCAATGAGCAGTTCTTC
TRBD2	few	TRBV5-1	TRBJ2-7	CASSDGRAGVEQYF	TGCGCCAGCAGTGACGGGAGGGCCGGGGTCGAGCAGTACTTC
TRBD1	few	TRBV28	TRBJ2-3	CASSLVGTGADTQYF	TGTGCCAGCAGTTTAGTTGGGACAGGGGCAGATACGCAGTATTTT
NA	many	TRBV7-8	TRBJ2-4	CASSSRWGQKQNPYIQYF	TGTGCCAGCAGCTCCAGATGGGGCCAAAAACAAAACCCTTACATTCAGTACTTC
NA	few	TRBV7-2	TRBJ2-5	CASSPPRETQYF	TGTGCCAGCAGCCCACCCCGGGAGACCCAGTACTTC
NA	many	TRBV3-1	TRBJ1-1	CASTNRGWGTEAFF	TGTGCCAGCACCAACCGGGGGTGGGGCACTGAAGCTTTCTTT
NA	many	TRBV5-1	TRBJ2-2	CASSYGSPTKRDGTGELFF	TGCGCCAGCAGCTACGGTAGCCCTACGAAAAGGGATGGCACCGGGGAGCTGTTTTTT
NA	NA	TRBV12-3/TRBV12-4	TRBJ1-1	CASIESGLPGRAFF	TGTGCCAGCATCGAATCGGGCCTCCCAGGCCGCGCTTTCTTT
NA	few	TRBV10-3	TRBJ2-2	CAISPSGAVNTGELFF	TGTGCCATCAGCCCCTCGGGGGCTGTGAACACCGGGGAGCTGTTTTTT
TRBD2	NA	TRBV19	TRBJ2-2	CASKMGAGGLNGELFF	TGTGCCAGTAAAATGGGGGCGGGAGGTCTCAACGGGGAGCTGTTTTTT
TRBD1	NA	TRBV9	TRBJ1-6	CASSLDRANSPLHF	TGTGCCAGCAGCCTGGACAGGGCCAATTCACCCCTCCACTTT
TRBD2	few	TRBV6-5	TRBJ2-1	CASSYKGLAKKEEQFF	TGTGCCAGCAGTTACAAGGGACTAGCGAAAAAGGAGGAGCAGTTCTTC